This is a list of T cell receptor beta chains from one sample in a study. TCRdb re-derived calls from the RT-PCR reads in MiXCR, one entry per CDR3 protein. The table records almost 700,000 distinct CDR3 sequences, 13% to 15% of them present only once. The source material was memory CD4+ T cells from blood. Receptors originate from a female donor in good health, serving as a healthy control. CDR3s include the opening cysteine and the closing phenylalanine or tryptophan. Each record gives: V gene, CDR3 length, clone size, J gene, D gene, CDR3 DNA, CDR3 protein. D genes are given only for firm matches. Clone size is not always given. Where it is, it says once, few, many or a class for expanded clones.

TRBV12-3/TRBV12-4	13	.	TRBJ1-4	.	TGTGCCAGCAAAGACCGGGACGGGGAAAAACTGTTTTTT	CASKDRDGEKLFF
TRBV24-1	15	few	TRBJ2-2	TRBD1	TGTGCCACCAGCCAGACAGGGGGCCACACCGGGGAGCTGTTTTTT	CATSQTGGHTGELFF
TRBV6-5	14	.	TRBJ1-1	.	TGTGCCAGCAGTTACTCGACCCAGAACACTGAAGCTTTCTTT	CASSYSTQNTEAFF
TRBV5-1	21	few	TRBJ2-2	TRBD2	TGCGCCAGCAACAAGAACTCAAAAACACCAACGATAGCGGGAGGGCCCGGGGAGCTGTTTTTT	CASNKNSKTPTIAGGPGELFF
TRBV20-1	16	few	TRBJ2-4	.	TGCAGTGCTCACACCACAGATAGTCTAGCCAAAAACATTCAGTACTTC	CSAHTTDSLAKNIQYF
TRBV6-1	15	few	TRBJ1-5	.	TGTGCCAGCAGTGAAGTCGCAGGAATCATTCAGCCCCAGCATTTT	CASSEVAGIIQPQHF
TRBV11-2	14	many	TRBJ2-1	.	TGTGCCAGCAGCATGTGGACAGAAAACAATGAGCAGTTCTTC	CASSMWTENNEQFF
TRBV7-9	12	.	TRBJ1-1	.	TGTGCCAGCAGTCTCGGCAGTTCTGAAGCTTTCTTT	CASSLGSSEAFF
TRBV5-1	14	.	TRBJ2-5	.	TGCGCCAGCACCCACTGTGGGGGTTTCGAGACCCAGTACTTC	CASTHCGGFETQYF
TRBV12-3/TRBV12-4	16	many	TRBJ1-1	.	TGTGCCAGCAGTACTACACTGGGGAAGGGGAACACTGAAGCTTTCTTT	CASSTTLGKGNTEAFF
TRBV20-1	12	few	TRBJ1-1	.	TGCAGTGCTAGAGGGGTCCCGGAAAGAGCTTTCTTT	CSARGVPERAFF
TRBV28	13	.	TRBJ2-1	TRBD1	TGTGCCAGTAGAAAACAGGGGCGGAATGAGCAGTTCTTC	CASRKQGRNEQFF
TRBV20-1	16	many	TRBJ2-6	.	TGCAGTGCTGAGAACTTACAGGGTGGTGGGGCCAACGTCCTGACTTTC	CSAENLQGGGANVLTF
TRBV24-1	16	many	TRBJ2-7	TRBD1	TGTGCCACCAGTGGCTCCGTGGAGGACAGGGCGTACGAGCAGTACTTC	CATSGSVEDRAYEQYF
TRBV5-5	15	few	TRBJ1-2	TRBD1	TGTGCCAGCAGCCCCCGGGGGGACAGGGTTAGAGGCTACACCTTC	CASSPRGDRVRGYTF
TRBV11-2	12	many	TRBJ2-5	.	TGTGCCAGCAGCCCCACTCAAGAGACCCAGTACTTC	CASSPTQETQYF
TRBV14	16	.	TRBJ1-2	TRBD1	TGTGCCAGCAGCCAAGAGTGGGGACAGGGGAAGTATGGCTACACCTTC	CASSQEWGQGKYGYTF
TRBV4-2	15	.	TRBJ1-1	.	TGTGCCAGCAGCCCCACAGCGACGGAAGGGACTGAAGCTTTCTTT	CASSPTATEGTEAFF
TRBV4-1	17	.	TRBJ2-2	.	TGCGCCAGCAGCTACCCCACAGGGCCGACGAACACCGGGGAGCTGTTTTTT	CASSYPTGPTNTGELFF
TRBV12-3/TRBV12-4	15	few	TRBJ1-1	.	TGTGCCAGCAGTCTAGGTCCCGGGGCCTACACTGAAGCTTTCTTT	CASSLGPGAYTEAFF
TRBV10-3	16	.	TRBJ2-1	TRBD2	TGTGCCATCAGTGGACTAGCGGAAAATTCCTACAATGAGCAGTTCTTC	CAISGLAENSYNEQFF
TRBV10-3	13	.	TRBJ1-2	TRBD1	TGTGCCATTAGACCGGGACAGGAAGTAAACTACACCTTC	CAIRPGQEVNYTF